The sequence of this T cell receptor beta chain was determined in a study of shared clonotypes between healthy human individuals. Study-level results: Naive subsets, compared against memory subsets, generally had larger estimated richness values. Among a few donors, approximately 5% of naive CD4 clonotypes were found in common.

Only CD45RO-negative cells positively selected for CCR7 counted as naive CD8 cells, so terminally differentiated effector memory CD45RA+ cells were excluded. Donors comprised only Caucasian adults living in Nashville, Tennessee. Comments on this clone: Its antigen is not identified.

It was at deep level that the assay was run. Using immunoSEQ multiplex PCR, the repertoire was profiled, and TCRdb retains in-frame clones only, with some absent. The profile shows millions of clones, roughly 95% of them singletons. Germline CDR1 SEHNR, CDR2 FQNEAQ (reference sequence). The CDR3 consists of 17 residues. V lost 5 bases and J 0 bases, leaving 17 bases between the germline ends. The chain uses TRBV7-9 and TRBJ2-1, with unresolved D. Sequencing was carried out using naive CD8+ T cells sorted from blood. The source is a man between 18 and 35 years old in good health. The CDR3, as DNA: TGTGCCAGCAGCACCACTTTAACGGTCAGCTCCTACAATGAGCAGTTCTTC. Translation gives CASSTTLTVSSYNEQFF.